This paragraph reports one T cell receptor (beta chain). The antigen remains unidentified. The source of the sample is a study of blood T cells in healthy people across ages. A second PCR, run for roughly 7 to 11 cycles, used a sample-barcoded 5' primer plus a J-beta primer mix. A single record per CDR3 protein comes from TCRdb applying MiXCR to the 5' RACE reads. The sample lists some 900,000 distinct CDR3 sequences, around 48% occurring once. Study conclusions and caveats: Roughly linear age-related decline in beta diversity appeared, significant by age approximately 40. Aged donors had fewer naive CD4+ cells and lower diversity than long-lived donors.

V gave up 2 bases and J gave up 7 bases, with 18 bases separating them. The CDR3 has 15 residues. Germline assignment: CDR1 MGHRA and CDR2 YSYEKL. The gene calls are TRBV4-1 and TRBJ2-7; D gene ambiguous. The TCR sequence derives from a man aged 25-45 years in good health. Sequencing used blood. CDR3 coding DNA: TGCGCCAGCAGCCAAAATTCCCTGGGTCGATGGGAGCAGTACTTC. Protein: CASSQNSLGRWEQYF.